The 5 T cell receptor beta chains given below trace back to one sample, sequenced in a study of identical twins. TCRdb fed the 5' RACE reads into MiXCR, producing one record per CDR3 protein. The repertoire holds roughly 750,000 distinct CDR3 sequences, with around 20% as singletons. The same data also contributed to another study, on T cells expressing NK-cell markers.

The sequenced sample consisted of PBMCs. The receptors were gathered from a woman in her late teens or twenties in good health.

This rearrangement joins TRBV11-3 to TRBJ2-5; D gene uncertain. V was cut by 2 bases and J by 5 bases, with 9 bases left in between. Germline lookup yields CDR1 SGHNT and CDR2 YENEEA. CDR3 length equals 13 residues. CDR3 sequence (DNA): TGTGCCAGCAGCTTATGGAGAAAGGAGACCCAGTACTTC. Translated, it gives CASSLWRKETQYF.

The rearrangement joins TRBV20-1 to TRBJ1-2; the match to TRBD1 covers 9 bases. Trimming removed 5 bases from V and 5 bases from J; junction bases left unmatched: 6. The germline V gene encodes CDR1 DFQATT and CDR2 SNEGSKA (reference sequence). The CDR3 totals 13 residues. In DNA form, the CDR3 reads TGCAGTGCTCCGAGGGACAGGGCATATGGCTACACCTTC. Protein product: CSAPRDRAYGYTF.

This sequence joins TRBV20-1 and TRBJ2-5; 11 positions match TRBD2. This CDR3 spans 14 amino acids. CDR1 is DFQATT, CDR2 SNEGSKA, per germline (reference sequence). V was pared by 3 bases and J by 11 bases, with 11 bases of the junction left unmatched. The CDR3 DNA reads TGCAGTGCTAGGGGGGTGGGACTAGCGGACCCGCAGTACTTC. As protein: CSARGVGLADPQYF.

This clonotype came up a few times. The CDR3 loop is CASTPITDTQYF. CDR3 DNA sequence: TGTGCCAGCACCCCGATCACAGATACGCAGTATTTT. The V and J genes are TRBV12-3 or TRBV12-4 and TRBJ2-3; D is uncertain. Trimming stripped 7 bases from V and 2 bases from J, with 7 bases between. The CDR3 covers 12 residues.

This clonotype was detected a few times. The V gene is TRBV20-1, the J gene TRBJ1-1; D uncertain. This CDR3 region has 12 residues. Trimming took 6 bases from V and 1 from J, leaving 9 bases between them. Germline loops: CDR1 DFQATT, CDR2 SNEGSKA (reference sequence). The chain's CDR3 is CSAEIRNTEAFF. The CDR3 DNA sequence: TGCAGTGCCGAAATCCGGAACACTGAAGCTTTCTTT.